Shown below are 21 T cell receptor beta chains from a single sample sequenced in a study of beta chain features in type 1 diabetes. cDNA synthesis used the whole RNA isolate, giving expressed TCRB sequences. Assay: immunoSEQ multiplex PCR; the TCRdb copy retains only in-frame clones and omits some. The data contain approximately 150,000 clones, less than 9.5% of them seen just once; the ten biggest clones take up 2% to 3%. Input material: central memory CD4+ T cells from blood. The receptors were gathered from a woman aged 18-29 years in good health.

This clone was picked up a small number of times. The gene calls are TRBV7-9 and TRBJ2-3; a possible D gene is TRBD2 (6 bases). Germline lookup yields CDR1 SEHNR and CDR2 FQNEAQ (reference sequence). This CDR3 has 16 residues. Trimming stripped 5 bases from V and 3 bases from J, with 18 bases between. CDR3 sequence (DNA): TGTGCCAGCAGCCTAGGGCGGGGAATTGGGACAGATACGCAGTATTTT. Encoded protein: CASSLGRGIGTDTQYF.

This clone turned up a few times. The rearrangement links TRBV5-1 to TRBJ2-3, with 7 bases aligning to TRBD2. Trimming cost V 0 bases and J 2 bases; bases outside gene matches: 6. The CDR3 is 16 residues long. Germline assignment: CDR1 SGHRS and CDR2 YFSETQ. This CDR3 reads CASSLGASGPTDTQYF. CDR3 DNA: TGCGCCAGCAGCTTGGGGGCTAGCGGACCCACAGATACGCAGTATTTT.

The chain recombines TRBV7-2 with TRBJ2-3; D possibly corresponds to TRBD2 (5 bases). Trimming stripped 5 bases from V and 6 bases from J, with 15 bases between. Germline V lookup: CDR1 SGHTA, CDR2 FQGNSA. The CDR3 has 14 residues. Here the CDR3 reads CASSPRVGSDTQYF. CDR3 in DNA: TGTGCCAGCAGCCCTAGGGTGGGGAGTGATACGCAGTATTTT.

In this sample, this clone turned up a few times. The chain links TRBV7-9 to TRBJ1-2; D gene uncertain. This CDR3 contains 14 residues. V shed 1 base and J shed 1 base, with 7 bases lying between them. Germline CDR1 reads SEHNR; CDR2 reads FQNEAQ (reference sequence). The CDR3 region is CASSLGSFNYGYTF. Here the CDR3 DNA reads TGTGCCAGCAGCTTAGGTTCCTTTAACTATGGCTACACCTTC.

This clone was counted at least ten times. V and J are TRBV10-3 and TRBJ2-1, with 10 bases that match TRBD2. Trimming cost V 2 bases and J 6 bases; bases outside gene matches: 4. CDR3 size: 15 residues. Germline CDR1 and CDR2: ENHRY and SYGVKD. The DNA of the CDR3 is TGTGCCATCAGTGAGATGGCTAGCGGGAGCAATGAGCAGTTCTTC. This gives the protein CAISEMASGSNEQFF.

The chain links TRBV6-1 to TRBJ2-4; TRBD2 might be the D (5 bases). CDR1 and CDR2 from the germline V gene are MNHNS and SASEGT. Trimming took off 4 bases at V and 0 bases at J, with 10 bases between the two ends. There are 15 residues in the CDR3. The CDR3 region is CASSVHREAKNIQYF. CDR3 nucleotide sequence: TGTGCCAGCAGTGTACACCGGGAAGCCAAAAACATTCAGTACTTC.

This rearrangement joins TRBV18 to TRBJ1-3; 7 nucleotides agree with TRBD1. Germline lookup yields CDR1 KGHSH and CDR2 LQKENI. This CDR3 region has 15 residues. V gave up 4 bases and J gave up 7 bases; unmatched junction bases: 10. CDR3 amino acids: CASSRRDSERNTIYF. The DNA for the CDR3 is TGTGCCAGCTCACGACGGGACAGTGAGAGGAACACCATATATTTT.

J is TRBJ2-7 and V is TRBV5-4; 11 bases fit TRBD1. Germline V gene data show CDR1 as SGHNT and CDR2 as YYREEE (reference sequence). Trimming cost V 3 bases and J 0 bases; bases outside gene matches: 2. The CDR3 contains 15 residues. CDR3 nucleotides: TGTGCCAGCAGCTACGGGACAGGGGGCTCCTACGAGCAGTACTTC. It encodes CASSYGTGGSYEQYF.

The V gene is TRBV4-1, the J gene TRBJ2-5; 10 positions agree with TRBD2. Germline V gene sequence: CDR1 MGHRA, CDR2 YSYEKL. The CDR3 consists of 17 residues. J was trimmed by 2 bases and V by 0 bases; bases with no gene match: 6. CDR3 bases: TGCGCCAGCAGCCAAGATAGCGGGGGGCTTCTTCAAGAGACCCAGTACTTC. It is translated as CASSQDSGGLLQETQYF.

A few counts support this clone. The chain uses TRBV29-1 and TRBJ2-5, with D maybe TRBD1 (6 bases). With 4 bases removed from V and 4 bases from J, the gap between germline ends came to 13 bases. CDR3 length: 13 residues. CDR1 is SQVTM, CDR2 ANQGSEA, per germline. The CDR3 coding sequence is TGCAGCGTTGGAGGGGGTTTTGGAGAGACCCAGTACTTC. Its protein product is CSVGGGFGETQYF.

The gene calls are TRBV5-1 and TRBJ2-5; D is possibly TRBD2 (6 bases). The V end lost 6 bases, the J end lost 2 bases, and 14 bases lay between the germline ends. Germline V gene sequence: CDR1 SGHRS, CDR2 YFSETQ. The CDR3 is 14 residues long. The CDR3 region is CASTDLAGQETQYF. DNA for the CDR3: TGCGCCAGCACCGATTTGGCGGGGCAAGAGACCCAGTACTTC.

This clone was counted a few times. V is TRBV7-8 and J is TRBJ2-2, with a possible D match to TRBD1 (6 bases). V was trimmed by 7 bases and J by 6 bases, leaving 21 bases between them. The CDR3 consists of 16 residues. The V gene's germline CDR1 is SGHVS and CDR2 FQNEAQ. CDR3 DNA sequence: TGTGCCAGCACCAGATACCCCGGGACATTGGCCGGGGAGCTGTTTTTT. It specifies CASTRYPGTLAGELFF.

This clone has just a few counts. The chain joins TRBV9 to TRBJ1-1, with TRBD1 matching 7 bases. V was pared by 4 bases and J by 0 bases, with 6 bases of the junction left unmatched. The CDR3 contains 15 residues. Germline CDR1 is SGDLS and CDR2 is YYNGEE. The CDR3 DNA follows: TGTGCCAGCAGCCCGTGGACAGGCATGAACACTGAAGCTTTCTTT. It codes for CASSPWTGMNTEAFF. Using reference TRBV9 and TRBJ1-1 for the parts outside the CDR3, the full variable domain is DSGVTQTPKHLITATGQRVTLRCSPRSGDLSVYWYQQSLDQGLQFLIQYYNGEERAKGNILERFSAQQFPDLHSELNLSSLELGDSALYFCASSPWTGMNTEAFFGQGTRLTVV.

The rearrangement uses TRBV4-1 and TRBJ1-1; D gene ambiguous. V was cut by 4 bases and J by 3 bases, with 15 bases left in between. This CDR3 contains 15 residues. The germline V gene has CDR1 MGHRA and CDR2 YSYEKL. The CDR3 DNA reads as TGCGCCAGCAGCCGAAGGACTGGGAGGGACACTGAAGCTTTCTTT. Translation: CASSRRTGRDTEAFF.

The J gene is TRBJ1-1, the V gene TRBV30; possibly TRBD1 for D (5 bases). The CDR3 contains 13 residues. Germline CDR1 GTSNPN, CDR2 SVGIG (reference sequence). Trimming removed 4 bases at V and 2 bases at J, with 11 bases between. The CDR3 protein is CAWKRQSNTEAFF. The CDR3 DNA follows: TGTGCCTGGAAGCGACAGAGTAACACTGAAGCTTTCTTT. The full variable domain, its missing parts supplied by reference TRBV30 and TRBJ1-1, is SQTIHQWPATLVQPVGSPLSLECTVEGTSNPNLYWYRQAAGRGLQLLFYSVGIGQISSEVPQNLSASRPQDRQFILSSKKLLLSDSGFYLCAWKRQSNTEAFFGQGTRLTVV.

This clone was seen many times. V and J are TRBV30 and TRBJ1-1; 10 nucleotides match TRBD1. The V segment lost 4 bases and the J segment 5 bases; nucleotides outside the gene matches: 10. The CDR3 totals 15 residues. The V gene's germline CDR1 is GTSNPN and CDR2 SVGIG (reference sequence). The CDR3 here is CAWTTGQGGRTEAFF. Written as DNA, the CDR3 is TGTGCCTGGACCACTGGACAGGGGGGGAGGACTGAAGCTTTCTTT.

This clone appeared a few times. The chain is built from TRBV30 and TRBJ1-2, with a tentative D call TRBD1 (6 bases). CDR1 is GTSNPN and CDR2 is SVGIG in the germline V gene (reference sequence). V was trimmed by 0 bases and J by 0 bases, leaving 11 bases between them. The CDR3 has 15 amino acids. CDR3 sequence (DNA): TGTGCCTGGAGTGTACAGGGTGAAGCTAACTATGGCTACACCTTC. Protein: CAWSVQGEANYGYTF.

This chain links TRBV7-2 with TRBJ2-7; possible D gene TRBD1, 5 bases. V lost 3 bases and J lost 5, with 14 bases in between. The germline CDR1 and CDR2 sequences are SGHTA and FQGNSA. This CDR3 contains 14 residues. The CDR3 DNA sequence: TGTGCCAGCAGCTTTGGCAGATCACAGGACGAGCAGTACTTC. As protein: CASSFGRSQDEQYF.

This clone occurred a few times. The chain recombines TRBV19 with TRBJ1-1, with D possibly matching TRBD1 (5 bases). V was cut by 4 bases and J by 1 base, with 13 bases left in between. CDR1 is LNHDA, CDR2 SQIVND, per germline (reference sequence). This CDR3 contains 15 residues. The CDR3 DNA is TGTGCCAGTAGTAAGACAGTGACCCGGAACACTGAAGCTTTCTTT. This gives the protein CASSKTVTRNTEAFF.

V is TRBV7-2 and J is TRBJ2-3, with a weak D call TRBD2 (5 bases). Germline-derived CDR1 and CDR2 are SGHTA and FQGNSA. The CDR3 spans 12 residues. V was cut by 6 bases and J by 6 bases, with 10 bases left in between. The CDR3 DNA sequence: TGTGCCAGCAGACAAACTAGTGATACGCAGTATTTT. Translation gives CASRQTSDTQYF.

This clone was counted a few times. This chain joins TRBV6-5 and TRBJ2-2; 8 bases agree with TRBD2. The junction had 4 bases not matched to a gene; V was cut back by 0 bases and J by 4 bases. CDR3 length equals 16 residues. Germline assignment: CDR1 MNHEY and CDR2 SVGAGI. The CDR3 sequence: CASSYSGRVGTGELFF. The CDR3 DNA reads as TGTGCCAGCAGTTACTCCGGGAGGGTGGGCACCGGGGAGCTGTTTTTT.